Listed here are 21 T cell receptor beta chains from one sample, sequenced in a study of T cell responses to AZD1222 COVID-19 vaccine. Measured with immunoSEQ multiplex PCR; TCRdb has only the in-frame clones, and not every one. This table has around 130,000 clones, 70% to 90% appearing once. The input for sequencing was peripheral blood, taken on day 0 of AZD1222 vaccination. The receptor source for this set is an adult in good health.

This chain uses TRBV5-1 with TRBJ2-5; 12 bases match TRBD2. The CDR3 runs to 16 residues. V was clipped by 1 base and J by 2 bases; unmatched bases: 3. From germline, CDR1 is SGHRS and CDR2 YFSETQ. This chain's CDR3 is CASSLTSGGPQETQYF. The CDR3 coding sequence is TGCGCCAGCAGCTTGACTAGCGGGGGGCCTCAAGAGACCCAGTACTTC.

The gene calls are TRBV28 and TRBJ1-3; D unclear. There are 13 residues in the CDR3. Trimming removed 6 bases from V and 4 bases from J, with 10 bases in between. In germline, CDR1 is MDHEN, CDR2 SYDVKM. For the CDR3, the DNA is TGTGCCAGCAGGGGAGCGACAGGAAACACCATATATTTT. It specifies CASRGATGNTIYF.

This chain links TRBV5-1 with TRBJ1-2; no clear D. Looked up from germline, CDR1 is SGHRS and CDR2 is YFSETQ. This CDR3 is built from 12 residues. The ends were cut back, 3 bases at V and 6 bases at J, with 9 bases in the middle. The CDR3 DNA sequence: TGCGCCAGCAGCTCCGGAGAGAATGGCTACACCTTC. Its protein is CASSSGENGYTF.

J is TRBJ1-1 and V is TRBV11-2; no reliable D call. Germline CDR1 reads SGHAT; CDR2 reads FQNNGV. The CDR3 sequence is 14 residues long. Trimming shortened V by 5 bases and J by 2 bases, and 12 bases separated the two germline ends. The CDR3, as DNA: TGTGCCAGCAGCAATCGACGGACTAACACTGAAGCTTTCTTT. Translating it yields CASSNRRTNTEAFF.

This chain links TRBV4-2 with TRBJ2-2; 9 bases fit TRBD2. V lost 0 bases, J lost 3 bases, and 5 bases stayed unmatched. The CDR3 covers 17 residues. Germline CDR1 LGHNA, CDR2 YNFKEQ. The chain's CDR3 is CASSQDPSGTDTGELFF. CDR3 DNA sequence: TGTGCCAGCAGCCAAGATCCTAGCGGGACTGACACCGGGGAGCTGTTTTTT.

The chain couples TRBV6-2 or TRBV6-3 to TRBJ2-2; D is perhaps TRBD1 or TRBD2 (5 bases each). The CDR3 length is 14 residues. Germline V gene lookup returns CDR1 MNHEY and CDR2 SVGEGT. The V end was cut by 6 bases, the J end by 3 bases, with 11 bases between. CDR3 region: CASSPGTDTGELFF. The CDR3 DNA sequence: TGTGCCAGCAGCCCCGGGACGGACACCGGGGAGCTGTTTTTT.

This clone was seen a single time. This chain uses TRBV7-9 with TRBJ1-1, with a weak D call TRBD1 (5 bases). The CDR3 has 14 amino acids. Germline V lookup: CDR1 SEHNR, CDR2 FQNEAQ (reference sequence). The V end was cut by 5 bases, the J end by 0 bases, with 10 bases between. The CDR3 DNA is TGTGCCAGCAGCCAGGGACGGATGAACACTGAAGCTTTCTTT. Translating it yields CASSQGRMNTEAFF.

The genes are TRBV18 and TRBJ1-1; 7 nucleotides line up with TRBD1. Germline V gives CDR1 KGHSH, CDR2 LQKENI. With V trimmed by 5 bases and J by 3 bases, 27 bases remained unmatched. The CDR3 runs to 21 residues. CDR3 region: CASSTRGLEFQGIRRDTEAFF. The CDR3, as DNA: TGTGCCAGCTCAACAAGGGGGCTAGAGTTTCAGGGGATTCGAAGAGACACTGAAGCTTTCTTT. The variable domain in full, completed from reference TRBV18 and TRBJ1-1, reads NAGVMQNPRHLVRRRGQEARLRCSPMKGHSHVYWYRQLPEEGLKFMVYLQKENIIDESGMPKERFSAEFPKEGPSILRIQQVVRGDSAAYFCASSTRGLEFQGIRRDTEAFFGQGTRLTVV.

The chain carries TRBV6-1 and TRBJ2-7, with D possibly called TRBD1 or TRBD2 (5 bases each). Trimming cost V 3 bases and J 0 bases, with 12 bases left between them. CDR3 length: 15 residues. CDR1 and CDR2 (germline): MNHNS, SASEGT. The CDR3 DNA sequence: TGTGCCAGCAGTGATTGGCAGGGACCCTCCTACGAGCAGTACTTC. Residues: CASSDWQGPSYEQYF.

The chain uses TRBV6-5 and TRBJ2-1, with 11 bases lining up with TRBD2. This CDR3 is built from 15 residues. Germline trimming cut 7 bases from V and 7 bases from J; bases unmatched to any gene: 9. The germline CDR1 and CDR2 sequences are MNHEY and SVGAGI. The DNA of the CDR3 is TGTGCCAGCAAGGGAGTAGCGGGGGGGCCGAATGAGCAGTTCTTC. This sequence encodes CASKGVAGGPNEQFF.

The J gene is TRBJ1-1, the V gene TRBV20-1; D gene ambiguous. The CDR3 spans 13 residues. The V end lost 3 bases, the J end lost 2 bases, and 10 bases lay between the germline ends. The germline V gene has CDR1 DFQATT and CDR2 SNEGSKA (reference sequence). The CDR3 DNA sequence: TGCAGTGCTAGTGACCTATTAAACACTGAAGCTTTCTTT. Its protein is CSASDLLNTEAFF.

This chain connects TRBV14 to TRBJ1-6; no clear D. V was clipped by 4 bases and J by 2 bases, with 6 bases between them. The CDR3 is 14 residues long. Germline loops: CDR1 SGHDN, CDR2 FVKESK. The CDR3 spells CASSPGAYNSPLHF. CDR3 sequence (DNA): TGTGCCAGCAGCCCAGGCGCCTATAATTCACCCCTCCACTTT.

This rearrangement joins TRBV27 to TRBJ2-1; unclear D gene. Germline lookup yields CDR1 MNHEY and CDR2 SMNVEV (reference sequence). V shed 5 bases and J shed 0 bases, with 14 bases lying between them. This CDR3 contains 16 residues. CDR3 bases: TGTGCCAGCAGTGGGCTAGACTTGAGCTCCTACAATGAGCAGTTCTTC. Residues: CASSGLDLSSYNEQFF.

The sample holds one count of this clone. The CDR3 DNA reads TGTGCCAGCAGTTACCTAGGGGGTAAAGCTTTCTTT. As protein: CASSYLGGKAFF. The chain uses TRBV6-2 or TRBV6-3 and TRBJ1-1, with a weak D call TRBD1 (6 bases). The CDR3 contains 12 residues. The germline V gene has CDR1 MNHEY and CDR2 SVGEGT. V lost 2 bases and J lost 9, with 10 bases in between.

This chain joins TRBV5-4 and TRBJ2-5; no clear D. Germline loops: CDR1 SGHNT, CDR2 YYREEE (reference sequence). The CDR3 consists of 14 residues. V gave up 4 bases and J gave up 3 bases, with 13 bases separating them. CDR3 amino acids: CASSPGRNEETQYF. In nucleotides, the CDR3 is TGTGCCAGCAGCCCTGGACGAAACGAAGAGACCCAGTACTTC.

This clone was counted a single time. J is TRBJ1-1 and V is TRBV19; the D is unclear. Germline values: CDR1 LNHDA, CDR2 SQIVND (reference sequence). Between the trimmed V and J ends, which lost 7 bases and 0 bases, there was a span of 15 bases. The CDR3 has 15 residues. The CDR3 loop reads CASIEAPVMNTEAFF. CDR3 DNA: TGTGCCAGTATCGAAGCTCCAGTCATGAACACTGAAGCTTTCTTT.

The genes are TRBV6-6 and TRBJ1-2; TRBD1 matches 7 bases. CDR1 is MNHNY and CDR2 is SVGAGI in the germline V gene (reference sequence). The CDR3 is 14 amino acids. With 6 bases clipped from V and 1 base from J, the junction kept 5 bases outside the gene matches. The CDR3 DNA sequence: TGTGCCAGCAGCTCCCGACAGGGTAACTATGGCTACACCTTC. It specifies CASSSRQGNYGYTF.

V usage is TRBV3-1 (or the pseudogene TRBV3-2) and J usage is TRBJ2-2; TRBD2 aligns across 7 bases. CDR1 and CDR2 from the germline V gene are LGHDT and YNNKEL (reference sequence). Trimming took 4 bases from V and 1 from J; bases not matched to a gene: 0. This CDR3 is 14 amino acids long. CDR3 amino acids: CASSRTRNTGELFF. CDR3 nucleotide sequence: TGTGCCAGCAGCCGGACTAGGAACACCGGGGAGCTGTTTTTT.

This chain joins TRBV18 and TRBJ2-6; either TRBD1 or TRBD2 may supply D (6 bases each). This CDR3 is 18 amino acids long. Germline V gene lookup returns CDR1 KGHSH and CDR2 LQKENI. V gave up 2 bases and J gave up 3 bases, with 17 bases separating them. In DNA, the CDR3 is TGTGCCAGCTCACCAATCCCGCCGGGGGCGCTTGGGGCCAACGTCCTGACTTTC. Translation gives CASSPIPPGALGANVLTF.

V gene TRBV24-1 combines with J gene TRBJ1-2; no firm D call. Trimming shortened V by 4 bases and J by 4 bases, and 12 bases separated the two germline ends. Germline V gene lookup returns CDR1 KGHDR and CDR2 SFDVKD. The CDR3 is 14 amino acids. DNA of the CDR3: TGTGCCACCAGTGACTCCGACCTTTCCTATGGCTACACCTTC. Protein sequence: CATSDSDLSYGYTF.

The J gene is TRBJ1-1, the V gene TRBV10-1; D ambiguous. The V end was cut by 4 bases, the J end by 2 bases, with 11 bases between. The CDR3 extends over 14 amino acids. Per the germline V gene, CDR1 is WNHNN and CDR2 is SYGVQD (reference sequence). The CDR3 here is CASSVGNPNTEAFF. CDR3 in DNA: TGCGCCAGCAGTGTCGGGAATCCCAACACTGAAGCTTTCTTT.